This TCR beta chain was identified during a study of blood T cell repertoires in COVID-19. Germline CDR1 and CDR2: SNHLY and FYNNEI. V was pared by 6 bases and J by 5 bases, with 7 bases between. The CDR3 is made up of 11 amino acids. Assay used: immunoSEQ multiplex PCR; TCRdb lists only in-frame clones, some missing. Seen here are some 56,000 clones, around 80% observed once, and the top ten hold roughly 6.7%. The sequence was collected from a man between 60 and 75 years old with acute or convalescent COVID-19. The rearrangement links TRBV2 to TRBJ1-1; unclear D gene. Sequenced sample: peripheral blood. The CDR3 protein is CASRETTEAFF. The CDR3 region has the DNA TGTGCCAGCAGGGAGACGACTGAAGCTTTCTTT.